The entry below describes one TCR beta chain. The target antigen is unknown. One end of the junction varies from germline; a read error may be responsible. This CDR3 comprises 15 residues. Looked up from germline, CDR1 is SGHTA and CDR2 is FQGNSA. The data derive from a study of tumor-infiltrating lymphocytes in primary liver carcinoma. Overall study findings and caveats: Blood's top-250-clone fraction was significantly lower than that of tumors (p = 0.039). In tumor-adjacent and tumor-blood pairs, overlap was lower than in tumor region pairs.

Co-extraction of RNA and DNA was performed on about 18-33 mg of unsorted bulk tissue. Each of the tumor samples contained in excess of 85% viable tumor cells. With roughly 500 ng total RNA as template and a constant-region primer, TCR beta cDNA was made. Modified slightly, ARM-PCR produced TCR beta libraries over three nested multiplex PCR rounds. PCR rounds one and two used TRBV1-TRBV30 forward primers with a C-beta reverse primer for 10 cycles each. Via MiXCR, TCRdb re-called the multiplex PCR reads, giving one row per CDR3 protein. The table records roughly 70,000 distinct CDR3 sequences, about 65% of them present only once.

This clonotype originated in a man aged 40-50 years with primary liver carcinoma and hepatitis B virus infection. The sequenced material came from liver tumor tissue from sampling region 4. Sample subset: tumor region T4, right-lateral pole. The rearrangement links TRBV7-2 to TRBJ1-2; 7 nucleotides align to TRBD1. CDR3 residues: CGSSLATGDSYGYTF. CDR3 DNA sequence: TGTGGCAGCAGCTTAGCCACAGGGGATTCCTATGGCTACACCTTC.